Reported below is one T cell receptor beta chain. Its antigen remains unidentified. Profiled with immunoSEQ multiplex PCR; TCRdb holds only in-frame clones, not every one. Among some 68,000 clones listed, about 94% were seen once. The data are from a study of cytomegalovirus exposure and HLA in healthy donors. Study context: Later, an analysis reported that the 120 or so validation repertoires had used the same platform as the approximately 630 first-cohort repertoires. General study points: The classifier reportedly diagnosed cytomegalovirus status with high sensitivity and specificity.

Separate from the roughly 700-subject first cohort was the approximately 120-subject validation cohort, to which the donors belonged. This CDR3 comprises 15 residues. V lost 8 bases and J lost 0; bases outside the gene matches: 6. In germline, CDR1 is MNHNS, CDR2 SASEGT. The chain couples TRBV6-1 to TRBJ1-5, with 8 bases lining up with TRBD1. This TCR came from a man aged 18 to 29 in good health and CMV-seropositive. Sequenced: PBMCs. As DNA, the CDR3 is TGTGCCAGCGCCCAGGGGGCGCGTAGCAATCAGCCCCAGCATTTT. Its protein is CASAQGARSNQPQHF.